The rows below give T cell receptor beta chains drawn from one sample of a study of PD-1 blockade in classical Hodgkin lymphoma. Clones were read by immunoSEQ multiplex PCR, and TCRdb kept only the in-frame ones, dropping some. The data show 35,000 to 45,000 clones, with more than 75% seen just once and 8.5% to 10% held by the top ten. This specimen consisted of peripheral blood mononuclear cells (PBMCs), obtained at baseline. These receptors were obtained from a human donor with classical Hodgkin lymphoma. The CDR3 runs from the conserved cysteine through the conserved F or W. Each record gives: V gene, J gene, D gene, clone size, CDR3 protein, CDR3 DNA. D genes are given only for firm matches. Rows may omit the clone size; those that give it use once, few, many or a size class.

>TRBV9|TRBJ2-1|NA|NA
CASSASLSGGSYNEQFF
TGTGCCAGCAGCGCTTCACTTAGCGGCGGCTCCTACAATGAGCAGTTCTTC
>TRBV6-4|TRBJ1-4|NA|once
CASSVNGATNEKLFF
TGTGCCAGCAGTGTCAACGGTGCAACTAATGAAAAACTGTTTTTT
>TRBV28|TRBJ1-2|NA|NA
CASSFPEYGYTF
TGTGCCAGCAGTTTTCCCGAGTATGGCTACACCTTC
>TRBV28|TRBJ1-2|NA|NA
CASSFWGNGNYGYTF
TGTGCCAGCTCCTTTTGGGGCAACGGGAACTATGGCTACACCTTC
>TRBV7-3|TRBJ2-1|TRBD2|NA
CASSLYASGNHNEQFF
TGTGCCAGCAGCTTATATGCTAGCGGGAATCACAATGAGCAGTTCTTC
>TRBV20-1|TRBJ2-3|NA|NA
CSASSTDTQYF
TGCAGTGCTAGTTCCACAGATACGCAGTATTTT
>TRBV9|TRBJ2-3|NA|NA
CASSVEAARGGDTQYF
TGTGCCAGCAGCGTAGAAGCGGCCAGGGGGGGTGATACGCAGTATTTT
>TRBV6-1|TRBJ1-5|NA|NA
CASRLGARVDQPQHF
TGTGCCAGCAGACTCGGGGCCAGGGTGGATCAGCCCCAGCATTTT
>TRBV27|TRBJ2-3|TRBD1|few
CASTHMGQFTDTQYF
TGTGCCAGCACCCACATGGGACAGTTCACAGATACGCAGTATTTT
>TRBV7-3|TRBJ2-6|NA|NA
CASNGHSILLQVVSGANVLTF
TGTGCCAGCAACGGACACTCGATTCTCCTCCAGGTGGTCTCCGGGGCCAACGTCCTGACTTTC
>TRBV7-6|TRBJ1-5|TRBD1|NA
CASSLGAGQYSNQPQHF
TGTGCCAGCAGCTTAGGGGCGGGACAGTATAGCAATCAGCCCCAGCATTTT
>TRBV7-2|TRBJ2-1|NA|NA
CASRQGILASNEQFF
TGTGCCAGCAGACAAGGTATTCTAGCGTCCAATGAGCAGTTCTTC
>TRBV7-8|TRBJ1-2|NA|NA
CASSSGTAGYTF
TGTGCCAGCAGCTCTGGGACCGCCGGCTACACCTTC
>TRBV5-4|TRBJ1-1|NA|NA
CASSFNANTEAFF
TGTGCCAGCAGCTTTAATGCGAACACTGAAGCTTTCTTT
>TRBV19|TRBJ1-1|NA|NA
CASSSGRGQLNTEAFF
TGTGCCAGTAGTTCCGGGCGCGGACAGCTGAACACTGAAGCTTTCTTT
>TRBV7-2|TRBJ2-7|NA|NA
CASSLSGWGENEQYF
TGTGCCAGCAGCTTATCGGGTTGGGGGGAGAACGAGCAGTACTTC
>TRBV5-5|TRBJ1-5|TRBD1|few
CASSLQGNQPQHF
TGTGCCAGCAGCTTACAGGGGAATCAGCCCCAGCATTTT
>TRBV2|TRBJ1-1|NA|once
CASSENTNTEAFF
TGTGCCAGCAGTGAAAACACGAACACTGAAGCTTTCTTT
>TRBV7-8|TRBJ2-3|NA|NA
CASSRTYGADTQYF
TGTGCCAGCAGCCGCACGTACGGGGCAGATACGCAGTATTTT
>TRBV6-1|TRBJ1-2|NA|NA
CASQQSYGYTF
TGTGCCAGCCAACAGAGCTATGGCTACACCTTC
>TRBV6-5|TRBJ1-1|NA|NA
CASSGYTEAFF
TGTGCCAGCAGTGGCTACACTGAAGCTTTCTTT
>TRBV9|TRBJ1-6|NA|NA
CASSVGREAYNSPLHF
TGTGCCAGCAGCGTCGGCAGGGAGGCCTATAATTCACCCCTCCACTTT
>TRBV18|TRBJ1-1|TRBD1|NA
CASSPGQGRGSTEAFF
TGTGCCAGCTCACCGGGACAGGGAAGAGGTAGCACTGAAGCTTTCTTT
>TRBV7-9|TRBJ2-1|TRBD2|NA
CASSPKTSGSLNEQFF
TGTGCCAGCAGCCCCAAGACTAGCGGGAGTCTCAATGAGCAGTTCTTC
>TRBV9|TRBJ2-3|NA|NA
CASSVEKDTQYF
TGTGCCAGCAGCGTAGAGAAAGATACGCAGTATTTT
>TRBV5-4|TRBJ2-1|TRBD1|NA
CASSAKQGTVNEQFF
TGTGCCAGCAGCGCAAAACAAGGGACAGTCAATGAGCAGTTCTTC
>TRBV4-3|TRBJ2-3|NA|NA
CASSQGGGTDTQYF
TGCGCCAGCAGCCAAGGCGGAGGCACAGATACGCAGTATTTT
>TRBV2|TRBJ1-5|NA|NA
CASRLGQVSNQPQHF
TGTGCCAGCAGGTTAGGACAAGTTAGCAATCAGCCCCAGCATTTT
>TRBV7-6|TRBJ2-6|NA|NA
CASSSMAVFPNVLTF
TGTGCCAGCAGCTCTATGGCCGTTTTTCCTAACGTCCTGACTTTC
>TRBV28|TRBJ2-5|TRBD2|NA
CASSRAGERETQYF
TGTGCCAGCAGCAGAGCGGGAGAGAGGGAGACCCAGTACTTC
>TRBV5-6|TRBJ1-1|NA|NA
CASSLVGRGNTEAFF
TGTGCCAGCAGCTTGGTGGGCAGGGGGAACACTGAAGCTTTCTTT